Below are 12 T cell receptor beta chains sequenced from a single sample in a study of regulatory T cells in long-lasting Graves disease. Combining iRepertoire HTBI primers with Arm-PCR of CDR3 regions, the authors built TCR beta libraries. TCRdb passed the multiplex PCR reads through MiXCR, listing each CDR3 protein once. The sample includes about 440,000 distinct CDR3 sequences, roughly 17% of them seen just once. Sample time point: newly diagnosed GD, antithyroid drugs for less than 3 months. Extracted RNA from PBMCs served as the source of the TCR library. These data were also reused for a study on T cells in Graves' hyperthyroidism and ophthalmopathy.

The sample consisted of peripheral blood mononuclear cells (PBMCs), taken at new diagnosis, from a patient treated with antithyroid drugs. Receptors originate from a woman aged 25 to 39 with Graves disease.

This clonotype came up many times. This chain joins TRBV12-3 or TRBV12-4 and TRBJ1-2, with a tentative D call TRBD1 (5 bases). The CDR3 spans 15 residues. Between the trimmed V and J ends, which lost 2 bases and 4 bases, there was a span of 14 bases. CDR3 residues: CASSLRQTTSYGYTF. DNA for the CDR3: TGTGCCAGCAGTTTACGACAGACAACCTCCTATGGCTACACCTTC.

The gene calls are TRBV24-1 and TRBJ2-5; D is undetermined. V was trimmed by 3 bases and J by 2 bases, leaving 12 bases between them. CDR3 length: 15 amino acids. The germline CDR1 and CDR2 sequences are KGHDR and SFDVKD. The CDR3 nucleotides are TGTGCCACCAGTGATCCTCGGGTTTTACAAGAGACCCAGTACTTC. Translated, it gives CATSDPRVLQETQYF.

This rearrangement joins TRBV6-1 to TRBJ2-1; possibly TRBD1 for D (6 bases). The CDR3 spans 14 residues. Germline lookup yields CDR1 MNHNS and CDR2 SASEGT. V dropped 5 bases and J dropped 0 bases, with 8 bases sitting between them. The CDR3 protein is CASSQDSSYNEQFF. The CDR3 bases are TGTGCCAGCAGTCAGGACAGCTCCTACAATGAGCAGTTCTTC.

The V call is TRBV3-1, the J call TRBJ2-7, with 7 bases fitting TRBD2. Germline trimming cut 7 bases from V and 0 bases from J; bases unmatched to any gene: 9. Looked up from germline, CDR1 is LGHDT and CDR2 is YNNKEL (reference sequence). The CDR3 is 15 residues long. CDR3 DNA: TGTGCCAGCAACCCGGTTGGCGGGAGCTCCTACGAGCAGTACTTC. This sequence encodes CASNPVGGSSYEQYF.

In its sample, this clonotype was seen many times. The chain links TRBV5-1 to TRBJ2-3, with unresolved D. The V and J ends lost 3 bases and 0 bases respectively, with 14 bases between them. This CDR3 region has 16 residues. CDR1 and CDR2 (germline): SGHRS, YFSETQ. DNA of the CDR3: TGCGCCAGCAGCTCATATAGGGCCTCTAGCACAGATACGCAGTATTTT. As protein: CASSSYRASSTDTQYF.

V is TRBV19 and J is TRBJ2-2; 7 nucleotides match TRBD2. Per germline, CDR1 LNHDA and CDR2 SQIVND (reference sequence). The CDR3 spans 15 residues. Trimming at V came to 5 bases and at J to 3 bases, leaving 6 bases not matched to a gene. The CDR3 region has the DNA TGTGCCAGTAGTGAGAGCGGGGTATACACCGGGGAGCTGTTTTTT. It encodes CASSESGVYTGELFF.

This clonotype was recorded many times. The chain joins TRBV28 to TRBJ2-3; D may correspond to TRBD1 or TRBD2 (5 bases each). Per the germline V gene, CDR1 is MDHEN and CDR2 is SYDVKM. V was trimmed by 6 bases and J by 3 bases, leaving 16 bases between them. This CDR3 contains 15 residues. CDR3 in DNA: TGTGCCAGCAGAATAGGGGAGTGGAGGACAGATACGCAGTATTTT. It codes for CASRIGEWRTDTQYF.

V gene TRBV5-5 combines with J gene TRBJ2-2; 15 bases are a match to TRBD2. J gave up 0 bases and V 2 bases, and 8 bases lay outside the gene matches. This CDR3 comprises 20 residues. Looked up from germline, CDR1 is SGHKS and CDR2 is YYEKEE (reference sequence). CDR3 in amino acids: CASSFLRGLAGGPNTGELFF. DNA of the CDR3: TGTGCCAGCAGCTTCTTACGGGGACTAGCGGGAGGACCGAACACCGGGGAGCTGTTTTTT.

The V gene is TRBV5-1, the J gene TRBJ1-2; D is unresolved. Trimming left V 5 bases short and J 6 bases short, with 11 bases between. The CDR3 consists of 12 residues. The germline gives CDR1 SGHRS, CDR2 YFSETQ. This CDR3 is CASRLGIDGYTF. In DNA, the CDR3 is TGCGCCAGCAGGCTGGGGATCGATGGCTACACCTTC. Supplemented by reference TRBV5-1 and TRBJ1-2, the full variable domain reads KAGVTQTPRYLIKTRGQQVTLSCSPISGHRSVSWYQQTPGQGLQFLFEYFSETQRNKGNFPGRFSGRQFSNSRSEMNVSTLELGDSALYLCASRLGIDGYTFGSGTRLTVV.

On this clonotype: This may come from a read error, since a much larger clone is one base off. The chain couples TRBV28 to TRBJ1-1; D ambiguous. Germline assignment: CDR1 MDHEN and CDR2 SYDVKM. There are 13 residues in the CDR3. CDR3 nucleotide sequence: TGTGCCAGCAGTTTGACCGAGCTGACTGAAGCTTCCTTT. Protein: CASSLTELTEASF.

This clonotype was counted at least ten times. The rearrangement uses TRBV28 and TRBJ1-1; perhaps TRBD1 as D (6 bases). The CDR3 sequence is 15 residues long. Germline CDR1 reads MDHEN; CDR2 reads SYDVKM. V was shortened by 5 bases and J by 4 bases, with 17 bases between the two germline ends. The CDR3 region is CASSEEGGRLTEAFF. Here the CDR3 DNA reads TGTGCCAGCAGTGAGGAGGGGGGGCGGCTCACTGAAGCTTTCTTT.

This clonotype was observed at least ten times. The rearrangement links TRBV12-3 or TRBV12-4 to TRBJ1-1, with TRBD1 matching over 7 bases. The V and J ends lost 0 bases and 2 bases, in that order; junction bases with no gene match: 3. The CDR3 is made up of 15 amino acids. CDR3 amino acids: CASSLANRGNTEAFF. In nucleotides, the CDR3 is TGTGCCAGCAGTTTAGCAAACAGGGGAAACACTGAAGCTTTCTTT.